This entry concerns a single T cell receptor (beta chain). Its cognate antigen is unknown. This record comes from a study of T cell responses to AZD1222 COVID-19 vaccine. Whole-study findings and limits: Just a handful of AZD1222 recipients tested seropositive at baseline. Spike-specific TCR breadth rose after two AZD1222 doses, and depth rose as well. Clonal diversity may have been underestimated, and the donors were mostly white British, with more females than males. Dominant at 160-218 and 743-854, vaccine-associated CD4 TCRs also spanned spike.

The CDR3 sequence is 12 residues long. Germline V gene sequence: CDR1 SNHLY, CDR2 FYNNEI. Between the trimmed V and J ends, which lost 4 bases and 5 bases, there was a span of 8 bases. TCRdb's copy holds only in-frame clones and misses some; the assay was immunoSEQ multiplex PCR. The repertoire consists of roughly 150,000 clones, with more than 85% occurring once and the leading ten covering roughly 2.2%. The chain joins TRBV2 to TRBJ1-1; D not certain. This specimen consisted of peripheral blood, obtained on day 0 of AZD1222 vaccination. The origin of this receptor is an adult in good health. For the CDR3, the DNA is TGTGCCAGCAGTGCGGGAGGGACTGAAGCTTTCTTT. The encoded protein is CASSAGGTEAFF.